This TCR beta chain is drawn from a study of T cells in localized non-small cell lung cancer. In germline, CDR1 is SGHTA, CDR2 FQGTGA. This CDR3 is 15 amino acids long. Trimming removed 2 bases from V and 0 bases from J, with 10 bases in between. This clone came up a few times. Its matching antigen is unknown. The method was immunoSEQ multiplex PCR; TCRdb's version includes in-frame clones alone and lacks a portion of them. The sample shows under 20,000 clones, over 75% of them seen only once. Study findings and constraints: There were a median around 57 of the top 100 tumor clones appearing in adjacent lung.

The sequencing here drew on peripheral blood mononuclear cells, taken before any cancer treatment. The chain joins TRBV7-3 to TRBJ1-1; D ambiguous. The sequence was obtained from a male donor aged 60 or over with stage II lung adenocarcinoma. CDR3 amino acids: CASSLGWAMNTEAFF. In nucleotides, the CDR3 is TGTGCCAGCAGCTTAGGCTGGGCAATGAACACTGAAGCTTTCTTT.